This T cell receptor (beta chain) was obtained from a study of T-cell reconstitution after alpha-beta-depleted transplantation in children. This sample's TCRbeta library carried unique molecular identifier barcodes. TCRdb used MiXCR to reprocess the PCR reads, holding one entry per CDR3 protein. The sample includes a few hundred thousand distinct CDR3 sequences, about a sixth seen only once; the top ten take approximately 3%. Germline V lookup: CDR1 DFQATT, CDR2 SNEGSKA (reference sequence). The ends were cut back, 3 bases at V and 2 bases at J, with 26 bases in the middle. This CDR3 region has 18 residues.

The origin of this receptor is a human donor who donated a stem cell graft to a child with acute lymphoblastic leukemia. V and J are TRBV20-1 and TRBJ2-7; tentatively, D is TRBD2 (6 bases). The source was PBMCs from the stem cell graft donor, collected from the stem cell graft. CDR3 in DNA: TGCAGTGCTAGGGCCGACGGGGGAACGACTGCTGACACCTACGAGCAGTACTTC. As protein: CSARADGGTTADTYEQYF.